This T cell receptor beta chain was retrieved from a study of memory CD4+ T cells and cytomegalovirus serostatus. Study-wide context: Healthy Belgian adult donors included several CMV-positive and 24 CMV-negative people.

Single viable CD3+CD4+CD8-CD45RO+ cells were sorted as the memory CD4+ T cells. Serum IgG to CMV pp150, pp28, p38 and p52 defined serostatus. CD4+ T cells were isolated by positive magnetic selection. Produced via immunoSEQ multiplex PCR; TCRdb's table is partial and in-frame only. The data show under 75,000 clones, over 70% seen once. Notes on this clone: The antigen is undetermined.

The CDR3 consists of 15 residues. CDR1 is SGHTA, CDR2 FQGNSA, per germline. V lost 2 bases and J lost 0, with 7 bases in between. Study observations and caveats: About two fifths of the roughly 160 known CMV-associated TCRbeta sequences appeared in CD4+ memory.

Sample: memory CD4+ T cells from blood. The receptor's source is an adult in good health and CMV-seronegative. Some clones in this sample may be carry-over from other donors' samples. This chain uses TRBV7-2 with TRBJ2-2; no clear D gene. The CDR3 nucleotides read TGTGCCAGCAGCTTAAGACGGTCGAACACCGGGGAGCTGTTTTTT. The encoded protein is CASSLRRSNTGELFF.